Below, 6 T cell receptor beta chains from the same sample are listed, as sequenced in a study of PD-1 blockade in classical Hodgkin lymphoma (TCRdb year 2020). Receptors were amplified or captured by the immunoSEQ multiplex PCR assay. TCRdb took this table from immuneACCESS and kept in-frame rearrangements with V and J called. Such tables lack part of the clones; where checked against another copy, unresolved V genes explain under half of the gap, and the rest is unexplained. Present in this sample are approximately 60,000 clones, 70% to 90% of which were seen just once. The ten largest make up around 12% of the sample. The time point label for this specimen denotes: cycle 1 day 1 (C1D1), immediately before nivolumab initiation. Every trial patient had relapsed following autologous stem cell transplantation, and prior brentuximab vedotin exposure was what differed among cohorts A, B and C. The sample consisted of peripheral blood mononuclear cells (PBMCs), taken at baseline. These receptors came from a human donor with classical Hodgkin lymphoma.

The CDR3 spells CASSKRTGGGGNTIYF. CDR3 coding DNA: TGTGCCAGCAGCAAAAGGACAGGGGGTGGAGGAAACACCATATATTTT. The chain recombines TRBV21-1 with TRBJ1-3; TRBD1, the D gene given by the table, was not confirmed from the DNA. TRBV21-1 is noted as a pseudogene. CDR3 length equals 16 residues.

The V and J genes are TRBV28 and TRBJ1-2, with 10 bases lining up with TRBD1. J lost 5 bases, V lost 6 bases, and 6 bases had no gene match. Germline CDR1 is MDHEN and CDR2 is SYDVKM. The CDR3 spans 14 residues. The CDR3 reads CASRPPGQGYGYTF. CDR3 DNA: TGTGCCAGCAGACCTCCGGGACAGGGGTATGGCTACACCTTC.

This clone was counted once. Because the CDR3's place on the DNA is in doubt, the DNA is left out and the CDR3 is given as listed by TCRdb. The chain carries TRBV21-1 and TRBJ2-7; the D call TRBD1 from the table was never checked on the DNA. TRBV21-1 is deemed a pseudogene. A total of 15 residues make up the CDR3, ends included. CDR3 in amino acids: CASSGWGQGAGEQYF.

The J gene is TRBJ1-5, the V gene TRBV7-2; weak D call: TRBD1 (5 bases). The germline gives CDR1 SGHTA, CDR2 FQGNSA. V was trimmed by 5 bases and J by 2 bases, leaving 10 bases between them. The CDR3 is 14 amino acids. The CDR3 DNA is TGTGCCAGCAGCCCCGGGGGACGCAATCAGCCCCAGCATTTT. Translation gives CASSPGGRNQPQHF.

V gene TRBV6-5 combines with J gene TRBJ2-1; TRBD2 agrees at 10 bases. The CDR3 is made up of 15 amino acids. Germline CDR1 is MNHEY and CDR2 is SVGAGI. The V gene end was trimmed by 3 bases and the J gene end by 4 bases; junction bases not matched to a gene: 3. The CDR3 DNA reads as TGTGCCAGCAGTTATTCAGCGGGGGGGTACAATGAGCAGTTCTTC. Translated: CASSYSAGGYNEQFF.

The V and J genes are TRBV7-9 and TRBJ2-1, with D hard to call. V was pared by 1 base and J by 3 bases, with 7 bases between. Looked up from germline, CDR1 is SEHNR and CDR2 is FQNEAQ (reference sequence). This CDR3 has 14 amino acids. In nucleotides, the CDR3 is TGTGCCAGCAGCTTAGGGACGGGCTACAATGAGCAGTTCTTC. Protein: CASSLGTGYNEQFF.